A single sample is the source of the 28 T cell receptor beta chains below, sequenced in a study of circulating and synovial CD4+ cells in juvenile arthritis. Assay: immunoSEQ multiplex PCR; the TCRdb copy retains only in-frame clones and omits some. This sample yields 30,000 to 40,000 clones, of which 95% to 96% are seen a single time; approximately 0.19% belongs to the top ten. The sequenced material came from CD4+ T cells from blood. Source of these receptors: a human donor with juvenile idiopathic arthritis.

V and J are TRBV27 and TRBJ2-7; maybe TRBD2 (5 bases). This CDR3 comprises 15 residues. V lost 2 bases and J lost 2, with 13 bases in between. Germline loops: CDR1 MNHEY, CDR2 SMNVEV (reference sequence). CDR3 amino acids: CASSLGFGLPYEQYF. CDR3 sequence (DNA): TGTGCCAGCAGTTTAGGATTCGGACTGCCCTACGAGCAGTACTTC.

This clone has a single count. This chain joins TRBV28 and TRBJ2-7; 8 bases align to TRBD2. Germline trimming cut 6 bases from V and 2 bases from J; bases unmatched to any gene: 6. This CDR3 is 14 amino acids long. Germline V CDR1 and CDR2: MDHEN, SYDVKM. Written as DNA, the CDR3 is TGTGCCAGCAGCCAAACTAGCGGTGCCTACGAGCAGTACTTC. It codes for CASSQTSGAYEQYF.

This sequence joins TRBV6-1 and TRBJ1-2; 9 positions agree with TRBD1. CDR3 length: 14 residues. V lost 6 bases, J lost 6 bases, and 8 bases stayed unmatched. Germline CDR1 and CDR2: MNHNS and SASEGT. In DNA, the CDR3 is TGTGCCAGCAGGACTTCGGGACAGGGAAATGGCTACACCTTC. Translated: CASRTSGQGNGYTF.

V gene TRBV28 combines with J gene TRBJ1-2; D unclear. Germline assignment: CDR1 MDHEN and CDR2 SYDVKM. This CDR3 has 12 amino acids. Trimming pared 6 bases from V and 8 bases from J, leaving 13 bases between. In nucleotides, the CDR3 is TGTGCCAGCAGCTTGGGCAGTTCCGGCTACACCTTC. Amino acid sequence: CASSLGSSGYTF.

This chain connects TRBV11-2 to TRBJ1-1, with 7 bases fitting TRBD1. The germline V gene has CDR1 SGHAT and CDR2 FQNNGV. V lost 5 bases, J lost 6 bases, and 9 bases stayed unmatched. The length of the CDR3 is 14 residues. The DNA for the CDR3 is TGTGCCAGCAGCCGAGACAGGGTCGACGCTGAAGCTTTCTTT. It codes for CASSRDRVDAEAFF.

This clone was counted once. This chain links TRBV19 with TRBJ2-1, with a possible D match to TRBD1 (8 bases). Trimming shortened V by 4 bases and J by 9 bases, and 13 bases separated the two germline ends. Germline assignment: CDR1 LNHDA and CDR2 SQIVND (reference sequence). The CDR3 runs to 13 residues. The CDR3 coding sequence is TGTGCCAGTAGTACAACAGGGGGGGGTGAGCAGTTCTTC. Translating gives CASSTTGGGEQFF.

V gene TRBV19 combines with J gene TRBJ1-1, with D tentatively TRBD1 (5 bases). Trimming took off 3 bases at V and 4 bases at J, with 18 bases between the two ends. CDR3 length: 16 amino acids. Per the germline V gene, CDR1 is LNHDA and CDR2 is SQIVND (reference sequence). As DNA, the CDR3 is TGTGCCAGTAGTATCGTTGAGGCCAGGGTGAGCACTGAAGCTTTCTTT. Translated, it gives CASSIVEARVSTEAFF.

The chain uses TRBV5-1 and TRBJ1-4; D uncertain. The V gene lost 4 bases and the J gene lost 0 bases, with 16 bases spanning the gap. Germline-derived CDR1 and CDR2 are SGHRS and YFSETQ. The CDR3 contains 17 residues. CDR3 nucleotide sequence: TGCGCCAGCAGCCCCTCTGGGCAGATACCAACTAATGAAAAACTGTTTTTT. Its translation: CASSPSGQIPTNEKLFF.

The V call is TRBV6-5, the J call TRBJ2-5; TRBD2 might be the D (6 bases). Trimming cost V 3 bases and J 2 bases, with 7 bases left between them. The germline CDR1 and CDR2 sequences are MNHEY and SVGAGI. This CDR3 region has 13 residues. CDR3 sequence reads: CASSYGGQETQYF. CDR3 in DNA: TGTGCCAGCAGTTATGGAGGGCAAGAGACCCAGTACTTC.

The CDR3 DNA reads as TGCGCCAGCAGTCAATCTTGGGACAGGAGCTCTGGAAACACCATATATTTT. This codes for CASSQSWDRSSGNTIYF. V usage is TRBV23-1 and J usage is TRBJ1-3; 8 bases map to TRBD1. TRBV23-1 is marked as an open reading frame, function uncertain. After removal of 0 bases from V and 0 bases from J, the junction contained 4 bases not matched to a gene. The CDR3 has 17 amino acids.

V usage is TRBV7-2 and J usage is TRBJ2-7, with 10 nucleotides matching TRBD1. Unmatched junction bases numbered 4, after V lost 3 bases and J lost 2 bases. The CDR3 has 15 residues. CDR1 and CDR2 from the germline V gene are SGHTA and FQGNSA. The CDR3 region has the DNA TGTGCCAGCAGCTTGAGGGACAGGGGACCCTACGAGCAGTACTTC. Protein: CASSLRDRGPYEQYF. Complete variable domain (other parts from reference TRBV7-2 and TRBJ2-7): GAGVSQSPSNKVTEKGKDVELRCDPISGHTALYWYRQSLGQGLEFLIYFQGNSAPDKSGLPSDRFSAERTGGSVSTLTIQRTQQEDSAVYLCASSLRDRGPYEQYFGPGTRLTVT.

The rearrangement joins TRBV7-9 to TRBJ1-1; D may be TRBD1 (5 bases). Between the trimmed V and J ends, which lost 1 base and 7 bases, there was a span of 10 bases. CDR1 is SEHNR and CDR2 is FQNEAQ in the germline V gene (reference sequence). The CDR3 totals 13 residues. The CDR3 nucleotides read TGTGCCAGCAGCTTAGGGTCAGGGCGTGAAGCTTTCTTT. Its protein product is CASSLGSGREAFF.

This chain uses TRBV5-1 with TRBJ1-1; 10 bases line up with TRBD1. The germline V gene has CDR1 SGHRS and CDR2 YFSETQ. Unmatched junction bases numbered 10, after V lost 4 bases and J lost 4 bases. The CDR3 covers 16 residues. CDR3 DNA sequence: TGCGCCAGCAGCAGGACAGGGGGTTCAGTGGTCACTGAAGCTTTCTTT. This translates into CASSRTGGSVVTEAFF.

Notes on this clone: Other DNA sequences in this specimen translate into the identical CDR3. The chain links TRBV5-4 to TRBJ1-2; 8 nucleotides agree with TRBD1. The V and J ends lost 2 bases and 7 bases, in that order; junction bases with no gene match: 19. Germline V gene data show CDR1 as SGHNT and CDR2 as YYREEE (reference sequence). The CDR3 contains 18 residues. The CDR3 spells CASSFFGQGALTGRGYTF. The CDR3 nucleotides are TGTGCCAGCAGCTTTTTCGGGCAGGGGGCCCTCACGGGTCGTGGCTACACCTTC.

The V and J genes are TRBV4-2 and TRBJ2-3, with TRBD1 as a possible D gene (5 bases). This CDR3 is built from 16 residues. V shed 0 bases and J shed 2 bases, with 12 bases lying between them. Germline V gene data show CDR1 as LGHNA and CDR2 as YNFKEQ. The CDR3 loop reads CASSQDQGDPTDTQYF. CDR3 DNA: TGTGCCAGCAGCCAAGATCAAGGGGATCCCACAGATACGCAGTATTTT.

V usage is TRBV6-1 and J usage is TRBJ1-2, with D unresolved. Germline values: CDR1 MNHNS, CDR2 SASEGT. The V end lost 0 bases, the J end lost 6 bases, and 11 bases lay between the germline ends. The CDR3 has 14 amino acids. The CDR3 region has the DNA TGTGCCAGCAGTGAAGCGGGCGGGGTGAATGGCTACACCTTC. This translates into CASSEAGGVNGYTF.

In this sample, this clone turned up once. The germline gene is not matched at one end of the junction; a read error may be the cause. This same CDR3 is encoded by further DNA sequences in the sample. The V call is TRBV2, the J call TRBJ1-6; a possible D gene is TRBD1 (5 bases). Per germline, CDR1 SNHLY and CDR2 FYNNEI. CDR3 size: 15 residues. The CDR3 nucleotides are TGTGCCAGCACCCCGGGGGGGACCTATAATTCCCCCCTCCACTTT. This sequence encodes CASTPGGTYNSPLHF.

V gene TRBV30 combines with J gene TRBJ2-1; possible D gene TRBD1, 5 bases. The CDR3 runs 11 residues. The V gene lost 5 bases and the J gene lost 4 bases, with 6 bases spanning the gap. The germline V gene has CDR1 GTSNPN and CDR2 SVGIG (reference sequence). The CDR3 region has the DNA TGTGCCTGGGGACATTACAATGAGCAGTTCTTC. It yields the protein CAWGHYNEQFF. Filled out from reference TRBV30 and TRBJ2-1, the complete variable domain reads SQTIHQWPATLVQPVGSPLSLECTVEGTSNPNLYWYRQAAGRGLQLLFYSVGIGQISSEVPQNLSASRPQDRQFILSSKKLLLSDSGFYLCAWGHYNEQFFGPGTRLTVL.

The chain links TRBV5-1 to TRBJ2-5; the match to TRBD1 covers 9 bases. In germline, CDR1 is SGHRS, CDR2 YFSETQ. The V and J ends lost 0 bases and 4 bases, in that order; junction bases with no gene match: 7. The CDR3 is 16 amino acids. Here the CDR3 DNA reads TGCGCCAGCAGCTTGGGGGGACAGGGAGGTTTAGAGACCCAGTACTTC. It specifies CASSLGGQGGLETQYF.

In this sample, this clone turned up once. The chain recombines TRBV28 with TRBJ2-5; TRBD2 matches 10 bases. The CDR3 spans 16 residues. Germline CDR1 and CDR2: MDHEN and SYDVKM. The V gene end was trimmed by 3 bases and the J gene end by 2 bases; junction bases not matched to a gene: 6. CDR3 DNA sequence: TGTGCCAGCAGTTTGGCGGGACTAGCGAGACAAGAGACCCAGTACTTC. Protein: CASSLAGLARQETQYF.

The rearrangement links TRBV6-5 to TRBJ2-1, with unresolved D. The V and J ends lost 7 bases and 3 bases respectively, with 7 bases between them. Germline assignment: CDR1 MNHEY and CDR2 SVGAGI. The CDR3 length is 12 residues. CDR3 sequence: CASTGFYNEQFF. The CDR3 coding sequence is TGTGCCAGCACAGGATTCTACAATGAGCAGTTCTTC.

V gene TRBV19 combines with J gene TRBJ2-7, with 8 bases lining up with TRBD2. This CDR3 is built from 14 residues. V shed 5 bases, J shed 6 bases, and the junction held 9 bases outside the gene matches. Germline CDR1 is LNHDA and CDR2 is SQIVND (reference sequence). The CDR3 DNA reads TGTGCCAGTAGTCCCGGGACTAGTAAGGGCGAGCAGTACTTC. It codes for CASSPGTSKGEQYF.

This chain uses TRBV6-1 with TRBJ2-2; possibly TRBD1 for D (5 bases). Trimming stripped 7 bases from V and 7 bases from J, with 16 bases between. CDR3 size: 14 residues. Germline CDR1 is MNHNS and CDR2 is SASEGT. Written as DNA, the CDR3 is TGTGCCAGCAAGCCGGTCCAGGGTCACGGGGAGCTGTTTTTT. This encodes CASKPVQGHGELFF.

Remarks on this clone: The junction and the germline gene differ at one end; a read error may be behind it. The rearrangement links TRBV19 to TRBJ1-2, with D perhaps matching TRBD1 (5 bases). This CDR3 region has 15 residues. Per the germline V gene, CDR1 is LNHDA and CDR2 is SQIVND (reference sequence). The CDR3 sequence: CANSIARSGGYGYTF. CDR3 bases: TGTGCCAATAGTATAGCCCGCTCGGGGGGCTATGGCTACACCTTC.

V and J are TRBV11-2 and TRBJ2-2; the D gene is possibly TRBD2 (6 bases). The CDR3 totals 15 residues. CDR1 and CDR2 from the germline V gene are SGHAT and FQNNGV. Trimming took 1 base from V and 5 from J, leaving 11 bases between them. The CDR3 loop is CASSLGGVGTGELFF. The CDR3 nucleotides are TGTGCCAGCAGCTTAGGGGGGGTCGGGACCGGGGAGCTGTTTTTT.

The gene calls are TRBV28 and TRBJ1-2; 10 bases are a match to TRBD1. V lost 1 base and J lost 3; bases outside the gene matches: 2. Germline V gene sequence: CDR1 MDHEN, CDR2 SYDVKM. The CDR3 has 15 amino acids. The CDR3 DNA reads as TGTGCCAGCAGTTTATACGGGACAGGGGACTATGGCTACACCTTC. This codes for CASSLYGTGDYGYTF.

The chain recombines TRBV18 with TRBJ1-2, with unresolved D. V shed 6 bases and J shed 5 bases, with 10 bases lying between them. The germline gives CDR1 KGHSH, CDR2 LQKENI. The CDR3 runs 12 residues. DNA of the CDR3: TGTGCCAGCTCCTCTACGGGGTATGGCTACACCTTC. Translating gives CASSSTGYGYTF.

The chain carries TRBV19 and TRBJ2-7, with D uncertain. V was trimmed by 6 bases and J by 2 bases, leaving 11 bases between them. The CDR3 consists of 13 residues. The germline gives CDR1 LNHDA, CDR2 SQIVND (reference sequence). CDR3 in DNA: TGTGCCAGTAGATCGGGTGGCGCCTACGAGCAGTACTTC. It yields the protein CASRSGGAYEQYF. Complete variable domain (other parts from reference TRBV19 and TRBJ2-7): DGGITQSPKYLFRKEGQNVTLSCEQNLNHDAMYWYRQDPGQGLRLIYYSQIVNDFQKGDIAEGYSVSREKKESFPLTVTSAQKNPTAFYLCASRSGGAYEQYFGPGTRLTVT.